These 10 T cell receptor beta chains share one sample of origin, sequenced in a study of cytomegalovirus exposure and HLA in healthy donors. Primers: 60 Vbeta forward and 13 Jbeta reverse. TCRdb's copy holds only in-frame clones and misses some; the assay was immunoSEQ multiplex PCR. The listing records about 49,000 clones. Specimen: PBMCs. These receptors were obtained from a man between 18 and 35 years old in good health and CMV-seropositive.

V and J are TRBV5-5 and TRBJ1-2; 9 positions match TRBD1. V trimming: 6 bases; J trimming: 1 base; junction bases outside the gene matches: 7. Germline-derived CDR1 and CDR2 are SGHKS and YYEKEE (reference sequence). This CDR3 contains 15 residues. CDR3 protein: CASTKQGASNYGYTF. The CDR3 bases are TGTGCCAGCACCAAACAGGGGGCGAGTAACTATGGCTACACCTTC.

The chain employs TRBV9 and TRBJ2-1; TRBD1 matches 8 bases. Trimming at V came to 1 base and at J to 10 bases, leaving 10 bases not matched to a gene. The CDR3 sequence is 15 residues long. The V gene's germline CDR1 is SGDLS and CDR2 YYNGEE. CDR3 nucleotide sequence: TGTGCCAGCAGCGTACGGGACAGGCGTCCCGGGGAGCAGTTCTTC. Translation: CASSVRDRRPGEQFF.

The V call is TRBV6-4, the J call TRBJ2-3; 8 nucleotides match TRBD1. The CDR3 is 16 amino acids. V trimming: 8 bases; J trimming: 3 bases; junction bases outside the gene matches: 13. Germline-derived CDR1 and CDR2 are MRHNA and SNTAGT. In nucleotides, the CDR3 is TGTGCCAGCGCTATTACAGGGGGGAAAGGAACAGATACGCAGTATTTT. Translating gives CASAITGGKGTDTQYF.

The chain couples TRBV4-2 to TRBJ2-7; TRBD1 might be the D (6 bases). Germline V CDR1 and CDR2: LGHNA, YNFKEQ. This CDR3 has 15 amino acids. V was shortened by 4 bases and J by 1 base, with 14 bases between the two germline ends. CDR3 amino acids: CASSLAGTNSYEQYF. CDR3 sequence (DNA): TGTGCCAGCAGCCTTGCAGGGACAAATTCCTACGAGCAGTACTTC.

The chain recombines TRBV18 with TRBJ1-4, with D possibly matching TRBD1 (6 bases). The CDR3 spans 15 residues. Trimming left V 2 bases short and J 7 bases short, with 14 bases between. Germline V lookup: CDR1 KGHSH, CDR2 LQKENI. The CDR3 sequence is CASSPAQGRTEKLFF. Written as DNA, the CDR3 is TGTGCCAGCTCACCAGCGCAGGGGCGGACTGAAAAACTGTTTTTT.

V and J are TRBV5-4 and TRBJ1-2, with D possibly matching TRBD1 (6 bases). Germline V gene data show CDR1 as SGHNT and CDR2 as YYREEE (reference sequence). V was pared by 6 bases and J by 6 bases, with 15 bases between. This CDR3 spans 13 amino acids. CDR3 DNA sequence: TGTGCCAGCACCAATCAGGGGCTGGATGGCTACACCTTC. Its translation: CASTNQGLDGYTF.

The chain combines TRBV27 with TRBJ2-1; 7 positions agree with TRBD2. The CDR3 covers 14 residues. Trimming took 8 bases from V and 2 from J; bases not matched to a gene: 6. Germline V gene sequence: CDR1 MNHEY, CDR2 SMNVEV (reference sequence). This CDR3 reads CASQSGVTYNEQFF. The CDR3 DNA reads TGTGCCAGCCAAAGCGGGGTCACCTACAATGAGCAGTTCTTC.

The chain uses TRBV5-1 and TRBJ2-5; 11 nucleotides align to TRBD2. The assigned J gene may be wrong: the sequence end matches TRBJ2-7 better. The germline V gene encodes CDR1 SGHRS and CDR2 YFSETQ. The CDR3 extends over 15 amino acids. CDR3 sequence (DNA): TGCGCCAGCAGCCTCTTAGCGGGAGGGGTTTACGAGCAGTACTTC. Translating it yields CASSLLAGGVYEQYF.

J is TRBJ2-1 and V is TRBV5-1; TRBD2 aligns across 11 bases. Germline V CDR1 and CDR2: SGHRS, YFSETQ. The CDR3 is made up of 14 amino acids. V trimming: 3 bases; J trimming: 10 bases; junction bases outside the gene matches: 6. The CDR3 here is CASSSQTSGKEQFF. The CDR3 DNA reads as TGCGCCAGCAGCTCGCAGACTAGCGGGAAGGAGCAGTTCTTC.

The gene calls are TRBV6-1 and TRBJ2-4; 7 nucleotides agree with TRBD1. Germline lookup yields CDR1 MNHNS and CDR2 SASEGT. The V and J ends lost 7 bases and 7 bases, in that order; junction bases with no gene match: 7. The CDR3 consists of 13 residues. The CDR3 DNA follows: TGTGCCAGCAACCCCGACAGGGACAACATTCAGTACTTC. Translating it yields CASNPDRDNIQYF.